This T cell receptor beta chain was captured in a study of blood T cells in healthy people across ages. The second PCR ran about 6 to 11 cycles with a sample-barcoded 5' primer and J-beta primers. Each CDR3 protein gets one entry after TCRdb re-called the 5' RACE reads with MiXCR. The profile shows roughly 1.4 million distinct CDR3 sequences, approximately 59% of them singletons. This CDR3 has 16 residues. Germline CDR1 reads LGHNA; CDR2 reads YNFKEQ. To note about this clonotype: Its target is unknown. Compared with germline, one end of the junction differs, possibly owing to a read error.

Regarding the study as a whole: Long-lived donors carried more naive CD4+ cells and greater diversity than aged donors.

Sequencing input: blood. The TCR was taken from a man aged 18 to 30 in good health. V gene TRBV4-2 combines with J gene TRBJ2-1; 9 bases map to TRBD2. The CDR3 DNA reads as TGTGCCAGCAGCCAAGCGCTAGCGGGGACTTACAATGAGGAGTTCTTC. This gives the protein CASSQALAGTYNEEFF.